There are many counts of the clone carrying this T cell receptor beta chain. As yet, its antigen is unknown. One end of the junction varies from germline; a read error may be responsible. The sample belongs to a study of regulatory T cells in long-lasting Graves disease. Study results and caveats: For persistent Graves' patients, TCR diversity was lower than for newly diagnosed ones. The persistent group shared some 2,700 public clonotypes, more than the approximately 970 shared by new patients. TRBV28, TRBJ1-2 and TRBJ2-5 were favored in persistent disease.

The time point denotes: newly diagnosed GD, antithyroid drugs for less than 3 months. RNA from PBMCs was the source of the TCR library. Arm-PCR of CDR3 regions and iRepertoire HTBI primers were used to build TCR beta libraries. One entry per CDR3 protein, called by TCRdb with MiXCR from the multiplex PCR reads. The repertoire consists of some 450,000 distinct CDR3 sequences, with over 15% occurring once and the leading ten covering over 8.5%. This CDR3 has 16 residues. Germline CDR1 reads SGHDT; CDR2 reads YYEEEE. This same sample was also taken into another study, of T cells in Graves' hyperthyroidism and ophthalmopathy. Turning to that study: First-round RT-PCR of the TCR CDR3 relied on the HTBI primer set.

The chain is built from TRBV5-6 and TRBJ2-1; TRBD1 aligns across 8 bases. The receptor was isolated from a woman aged 25 to 39 with Graves disease. The source material was peripheral blood mononuclear cells (PBMCs), sampled at new diagnosis, from a patient treated with antithyroid drugs. The CDR3 region is CASRLDRDLLHHEQFF. CDR3 DNA: TGTGCCAGCAGGTTGGACAGGGACCTACTGCACCATGAGCAGTTCTTC.